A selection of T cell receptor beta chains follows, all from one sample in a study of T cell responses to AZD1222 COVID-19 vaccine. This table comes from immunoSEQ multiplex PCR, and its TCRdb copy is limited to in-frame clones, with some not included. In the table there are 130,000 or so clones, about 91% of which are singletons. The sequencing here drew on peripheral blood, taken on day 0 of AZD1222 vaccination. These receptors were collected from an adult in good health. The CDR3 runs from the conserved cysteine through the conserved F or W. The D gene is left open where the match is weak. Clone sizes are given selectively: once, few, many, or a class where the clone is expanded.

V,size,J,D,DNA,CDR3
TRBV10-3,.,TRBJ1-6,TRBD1,TGTGCCACCAAAGACAGGGGGTATAATTCACCCCTCCACTTT,CATKDRGYNSPLHF
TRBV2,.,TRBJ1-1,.,TGTGCCAGCAGTGGGGGTCCCGGAGGGGGCACTGAAGCTTTCTTT,CASSGGPGGGTEAFF
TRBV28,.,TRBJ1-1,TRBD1,TGTGCCAGCAGTCGGGACAGGGTGAACACTGAAGCTTTCTTT,CASSRDRVNTEAFF
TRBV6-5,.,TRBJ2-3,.,TGTGCCAGCAGTTTAAGGGGGGGACTACGGGTTACGCAGTATTTT,CASSLRGGLRVTQYF
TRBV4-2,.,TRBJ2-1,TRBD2,TGTGCCAGCAGCCAAGGCCTATGGACTAGCGTCGATGACAATGAGCAGTTCTTC,CASSQGLWTSVDDNEQFF
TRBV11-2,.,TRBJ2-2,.,TGTGCCAGCAGCTTAGGGGGCGGGAACACCGGGGAGCTGTTTTTT,CASSLGGGNTGELFF
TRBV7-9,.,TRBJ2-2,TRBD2,TGTGCCAGCAGCTTGGGACTAGCGGGAGAAGGGGAGCTGTTTTTT,CASSLGLAGEGELFF
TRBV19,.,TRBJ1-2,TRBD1,TGTGCCAGTAGTATCACCCTCGGCAGGGGGCAGGATGGCTACACCTTC,CASSITLGRGQDGYTF
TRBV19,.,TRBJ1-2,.,TGTGCCAGTAGACCCCACGACCGGTCTCACTTGCCATATGGCTACACCTTC,CASRPHDRSHLPYGYTF
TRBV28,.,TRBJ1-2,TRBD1,TGTGCCAGCAGTTCCACAGGGGGCTTGGGCTACACCTTC,CASSSTGGLGYTF
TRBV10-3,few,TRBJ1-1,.,TGTGCCATCAGCTCCGGGGAGACTGAAGCTTTCTTT,CAISSGETEAFF
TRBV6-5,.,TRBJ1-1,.,TGTGCCAGCAGTTGGGGGGGGAACACTGAAGCTTTCTTT,CASSWGGNTEAFF
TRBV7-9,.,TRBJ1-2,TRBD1,TGTGCCAGCAGCCTGGGGACAGGGGATGGCTACACCTTC,CASSLGTGDGYTF
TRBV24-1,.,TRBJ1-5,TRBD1,TGTGCCACCAGGGGAGGGGGCGGAGGGGGCAATCAGCCCCAGCATTTT,CATRGGGGGGNQPQHF
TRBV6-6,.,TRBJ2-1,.,TGTGCCAGCAGTTACGAGGGGCAGGCCTACAATGAGCAGTTCTTC,CASSYEGQAYNEQFF
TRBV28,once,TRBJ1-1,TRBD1,TGTGCCAGCAGTCTAGGGACAGGTGTCACTGAAGCTTTCTTT,CASSLGTGVTEAFF
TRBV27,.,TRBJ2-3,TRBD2,TGTGCCAGCAGTAGACCTAGCGGGGGGGCAACAGATACGCAGTATTTT,CASSRPSGGATDTQYF
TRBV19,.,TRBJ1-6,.,TGTGCCAGTAGTACCCAAGGGGTGGAAAATAATTCACCCCTCCACTTT,CASSTQGVENNSPLHF
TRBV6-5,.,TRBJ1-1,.,TGTGCCAGCAGTTGGGAGGGGCTCGGAAGCACTGAAGCTTTCTTT,CASSWEGLGSTEAFF
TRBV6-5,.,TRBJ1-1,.,TGTGCCAGCAGCGCCCTGGGGAACACTGAAGCTTTCTTT,CASSALGNTEAFF
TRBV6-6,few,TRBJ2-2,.,TGTGCCAGCAGTTACGGTGGGGGTTCCGGGGAGCTGTTTTTT,CASSYGGGSGELFF
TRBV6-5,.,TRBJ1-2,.,TGTGCCAGCGGGGGGAACTATGGCTACACCTTC,CASGGNYGYTF
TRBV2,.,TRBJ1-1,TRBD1,TGTGCCAGCAGTAGAAGACAGGGGGGAACTGAAGCTTTCTTT,CASSRRQGGTEAFF
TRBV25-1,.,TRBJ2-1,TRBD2,TGTGCCAGCAGGGGACTAGCGGGAGGGTCCTACAATGAGCAGTTCTTC,CASRGLAGGSYNEQFF
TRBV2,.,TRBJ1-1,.,TGTGCCAGAGGGGCGAGGGGGTTGAACACTGAAGCTTTCTTT,CARGARGLNTEAFF
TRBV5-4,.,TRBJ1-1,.,TGTGCCAGCAGCGGGGGGGGTCAGGGTAACACTGAAGCTTTCTTT,CASSGGGQGNTEAFF
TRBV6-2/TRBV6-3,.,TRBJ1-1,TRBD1,TGTGCCAGCAGTAACAGGGGAAACACTGAAGCTTTCTTT,CASSNRGNTEAFF
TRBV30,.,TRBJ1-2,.,TGTGCCTGGACCGGAGGTTCCCTTGGGTGGGGATACTATGGCTACACCTTC,CAWTGGSLGWGYYGYTF
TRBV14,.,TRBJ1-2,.,TGTGCCAGCAGCCCGGGCACAAACTATGGCTACACCTTC,CASSPGTNYGYTF
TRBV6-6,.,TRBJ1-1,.,TGTGCCAGCAGTTACCTCCAGACGAACACTGAAGCTTTCTTT,CASSYLQTNTEAFF